The T cell receptor beta chain described here comes from a study of post-analysis software for immune sequencing data. Presence of unique molecular identifiers characterized the TCR beta cDNA libraries. There were 1 to 10 million T cells, and about 500,000 cDNA molecules came from them. TCRdb processed the PCR reads anew with MiXCR; each CDR3 protein has one entry. The sample includes hundreds of thousands of distinct CDR3 sequences, 55% to 60% of them seen just once. Study-level results: TRBV5-6, TRBV5-1 and TRBV20-1 belonged to a set of roughly five TRBV segments that were more frequent in patients than controls. Analysis by F measure revealed that same-batch samples clustered strongly together.

For this clonotype: Its antigen is unknown.

V trimming: 6 bases; J trimming: 6 bases; junction bases outside the gene matches: 16. The CDR3 has 16 amino acids. The germline V gene has CDR1 WNHNN and CDR2 SYGVQD (reference sequence). Sequencing was done on a sample of blood. This chain links TRBV10-1 with TRBJ1-2, with 7 positions matching TRBD1. The source of this sequence is a girl aged 2-10 years with multiple sclerosis. CDR3 in amino acids: CASSDRVSSFGHGYTF. The CDR3 DNA reads TGCGCCAGCAGCGACAGGGTATCCTCCTTCGGTCATGGCTACACCTTC.